This T cell receptor beta chain was identified during a study of blood T cell repertoires in COVID-19. About the research overall: Samples representing acute and convalescent COVID-19 were sourced from the United States, Italy and Spain.

V was pared by 2 bases and J by 0 bases, with 13 bases of the junction left unmatched. Germline lookup yields CDR1 KGHSH and CDR2 LQKENI. CDR3 length: 18 residues. As handled by the study authors: Estimation of nucleated cell counts relied on the amplification of reference gene primers. Some clones are missing from TCRdb's copy, which holds only in-frame ones; the method was immunoSEQ multiplex PCR. That table furnishes V, J and clone size, whereas the DNA furnished D and trimming. The sample shows roughly 90,000 clones, approximately 92% of them seen only once. Source material: peripheral blood. The clonotype was recovered from a woman of 80 years or more with active COVID-19. The V call is TRBV18, the J call TRBJ2-7; TRBD2 matches 7 bases. The CDR3 loop is CASSPMGVGTTPSYEQYF. In DNA, the CDR3 is TGTGCCAGCTCACCAATGGGTGTTGGGACTACCCCCTCCTACGAGCAGTACTTC.